The rows below give T cell receptor beta chains drawn from one sample of a study of OX40 agonist ivuxolimab in advanced cancers. Some clones are missing from TCRdb's copy, which holds only in-frame ones; the method was immunoSEQ multiplex PCR. The table includes about 46,000 clones, about four fifths detected once. Sequenced here: CD4+ or CD8+ T cells sorted from blood, sampled in a trial of the OX40 agonist ivuxolimab. These receptors all come from an adult with an advanced solid tumor such as melanoma, head and neck, liver or kidney cancer. The CDR3 runs from the conserved cysteine through the conserved F or W. D genes are given only for firm matches. Clone size, where shown, is once, few, many, or a class for clones that have expanded.

CDR3 protein: CASSLRVRGNTIYF
CDR3 DNA: TGCGCCAGCAGTCTCAGGGTACGAGGAAACACCATATATTTT
D gene: .
clone size: .
J gene: TRBJ1-3
V gene: TRBV23-1

CDR3 protein: CASRGWGGAEQYF
CDR3 DNA: TGTGCCAGCAGGGGATGGGGTGGTGCCGAGCAGTACTTC
D gene: .
clone size: .
J gene: TRBJ2-7
V gene: TRBV2

CDR3 protein: CASSSWVAGPDTQYF
CDR3 DNA: TGTGCCAGCAGTTCCTGGGTAGCAGGGCCAGATACGCAGTATTTT
D gene: .
clone size: .
J gene: TRBJ2-3
V gene: TRBV27

CDR3 protein: CASSPPGQIYEQYF
CDR3 DNA: TGCGCCAGCAGCCCTCCGGGACAGATATACGAGCAGTACTTC
D gene: TRBD1
clone size: .
J gene: TRBJ2-7
V gene: TRBV5-1

CDR3 protein: CATSRDLGSLGEQYF
CDR3 DNA: TGTGCCACCAGCAGAGATCTCGGCAGCCTAGGCGAGCAGTACTTC
D gene: .
clone size: .
J gene: TRBJ2-7
V gene: TRBV15

CDR3 protein: CASSLGAGATNEKLFF
CDR3 DNA: TGCGCCAGCAGCTTGGGGGCGGGTGCAACTAATGAAAAACTGTTTTTT
D gene: .
clone size: .
J gene: TRBJ1-4
V gene: TRBV5-1

CDR3 protein: CASSYWDSGGAELFF
CDR3 DNA: TGTGCCAGCAGTTACTGGGACTCCGGCGGGGCGGAGCTGTTTTTT
D gene: .
clone size: .
J gene: TRBJ2-2
V gene: TRBV6-5

CDR3 protein: CAISGPDDSLYGYTF
CDR3 DNA: TGTGCCATCAGTGGACCAGACGACTCCCTCTATGGCTACACCTTC
D gene: .
clone size: few
J gene: TRBJ1-2
V gene: TRBV10-3

CDR3 protein: CASSKDRVDTEAFF
CDR3 DNA: TGTGCCAGCAGCAAGGACAGGGTTGACACTGAAGCTTTCTTT
D gene: TRBD1
clone size: .
J gene: TRBJ1-1
V gene: TRBV6-5

CDR3 protein: CASSLGTDNEKLFF
CDR3 DNA: TGTGCCAGCTCACTCGGGACGGACAATGAAAAACTGTTTTTT
D gene: .
clone size: .
J gene: TRBJ1-4
V gene: TRBV18

CDR3 protein: CASSGRTGGRRNEQFF
CDR3 DNA: TGTGCCAGCAGTGGACGGACAGGGGGACGGCGCAATGAGCAGTTCTTC
D gene: TRBD1
clone size: .
J gene: TRBJ2-1
V gene: TRBV6-1

CDR3 protein: CASSRQGANTEAFF
CDR3 DNA: TGCGCCAGCAGCAGACAGGGGGCGAACACTGAAGCTTTCTTT
D gene: TRBD1
clone size: .
J gene: TRBJ1-1
V gene: TRBV5-1

CDR3 protein: CASSRGTNYGYTF
CDR3 DNA: TGTGCCAGCAGCAGAGGAACTAACTATGGCTACACCTTC
D gene: .
clone size: few
J gene: TRBJ1-2
V gene: TRBV2

CDR3 protein: CASSVGTGRTMDGNTIYF
CDR3 DNA: TGTGCCAGTAGTGTGGGGACAGGGAGGACAATGGATGGAAACACCATATATTTT
D gene: TRBD1
clone size: .
J gene: TRBJ1-3
V gene: TRBV19

CDR3 protein: CASSLLNTEAFF
CDR3 DNA: TGTGCCAGCAGCTTGCTGAACACTGAAGCTTTCTTT
D gene: .
clone size: few
J gene: TRBJ1-1
V gene: TRBV11-2

CDR3 protein: CASARASYEQYF
CDR3 DNA: TGTGCCAGCGCGCGGGCCTCCTACGAGCAGTACTTC
D gene: .
clone size: .
J gene: TRBJ2-7
V gene: TRBV18

CDR3 protein: CASSEGLAGATGNEQYF
CDR3 DNA: TGTGCCAGCAGTGAGGGACTAGCGGGGGCTACCGGAAACGAGCAGTACTTC
D gene: TRBD2
clone size: .
J gene: TRBJ2-7
V gene: TRBV6-4

CDR3 protein: CSANGQDYGYTF
CDR3 DNA: TGCAGCGCAAACGGACAGGACTATGGCTACACCTTC
D gene: TRBD1
clone size: .
J gene: TRBJ1-2
V gene: TRBV29-1

CDR3 protein: CASRTGQERYYEQYF
CDR3 DNA: TGTGCCAGCAGAACCGGACAGGAGAGATACTACGAGCAGTACTTC
D gene: TRBD1
clone size: .
J gene: TRBJ2-7
V gene: TRBV6-1

CDR3 protein: CASSPTGRSYGYTF
CDR3 DNA: TGTGCCAGTAGCCCGACGGGACGGTCCTATGGCTACACCTTC
D gene: .
clone size: .
J gene: TRBJ1-2
V gene: TRBV19

CDR3 protein: CASSLSGQEQFF
CDR3 DNA: TGTGCCAGCAGCTTAAGCGGGCAGGAGCAGTTCTTC
D gene: .
clone size: .
J gene: TRBJ2-1
V gene: TRBV7-9

CDR3 protein: CASSQTIGLAQQTQYF
CDR3 DNA: TGTGCCAGCAGCCAAACTATAGGACTAGCGCAACAGACCCAGTACTTC
D gene: TRBD2
clone size: .
J gene: TRBJ2-5
V gene: TRBV4-2

CDR3 protein: CASSLVGPPDTEAFF
CDR3 DNA: TGCGCCAGCAGCTTGGTGGGACCACCAGACACTGAAGCTTTCTTT
D gene: .
clone size: .
J gene: TRBJ1-1
V gene: TRBV5-1

CDR3 protein: CASSPETESGYTF
CDR3 DNA: TGTGCCAGCAGCCCTGAGACAGAAAGCGGCTACACCTTC
D gene: .
clone size: .
J gene: TRBJ1-2
V gene: TRBV11-2

CDR3 protein: CASSLAQKNTGELFF
CDR3 DNA: TGCGCCAGCAGCTTGGCACAGAAGAACACCGGGGAGCTGTTTTTT
D gene: .
clone size: .
J gene: TRBJ2-2
V gene: TRBV5-1